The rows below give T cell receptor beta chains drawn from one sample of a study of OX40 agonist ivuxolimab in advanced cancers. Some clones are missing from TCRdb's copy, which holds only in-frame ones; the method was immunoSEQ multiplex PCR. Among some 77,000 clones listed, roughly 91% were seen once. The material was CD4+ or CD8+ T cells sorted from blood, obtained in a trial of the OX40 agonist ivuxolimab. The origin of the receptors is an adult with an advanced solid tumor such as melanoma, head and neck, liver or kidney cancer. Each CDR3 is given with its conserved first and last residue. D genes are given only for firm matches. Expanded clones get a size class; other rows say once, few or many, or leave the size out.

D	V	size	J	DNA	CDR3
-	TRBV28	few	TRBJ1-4	TGTGCCAGCAGTCCCGCCAATTATGAAAAACTGTTTTTT	CASSPANYEKLFF
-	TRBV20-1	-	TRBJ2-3	TGCAGTGCTTCAAGCCCCGATACGCAGTATTTT	CSASSPDTQYF
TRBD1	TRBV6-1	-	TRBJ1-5	TGTGCCAGCAGAGGGACAGGGACGAATCAGCCCCAGCATTTT	CASRGTGTNQPQHF
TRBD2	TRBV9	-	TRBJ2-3	TGTGCCAGCAGCCCACCGGGACTAGCCACAGATACGCAGTATTTT	CASSPPGLATDTQYF
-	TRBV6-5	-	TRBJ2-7	TGTGCCAGCAGTTACTCGCGAAGGGATTTGCCGGGCCACTTC	CASSYSRRDLPGHF
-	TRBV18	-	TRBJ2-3	TGTGCCAGCACAACAGGGTTGGCCGATACGCAGTATTTT	CASTTGLADTQYF
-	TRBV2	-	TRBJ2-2	TGTGCCAGCAAACAGCAGACTAACACCGGGGAGCTGTTTTTT	CASKQQTNTGELFF
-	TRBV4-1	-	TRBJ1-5	TGCGCCAGCAGCCCCCGGGGGGACGGCAATCAGCCCCAGCATTTT	CASSPRGDGNQPQHF
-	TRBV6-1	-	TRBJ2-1	TGTGCCAGCAGTGAATTGGGTGAGCAGTTCTTC	CASSELGEQFF
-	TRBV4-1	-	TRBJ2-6	TGCGCCAGCAGCCAGACAGCGAGCTCTGGGGCCAACGTCCTGACTTTC	CASSQTASSGANVLTF
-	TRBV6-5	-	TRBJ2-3	TGTGCCAGCAGTTACTCGGGACCCCGGCCCACAGATACGCAGTATTTT	CASSYSGPRPTDTQYF
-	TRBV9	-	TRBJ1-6	TGTGCCAGCAGCGTAGAGGGAGAGGGAAATTCACCCCTCCACTTT	CASSVEGEGNSPLHF
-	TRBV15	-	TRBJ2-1	TGTGCCACCAGCAGAGATCGGAATCCCGGGACCAATGAGCAGTTCTTC	CATSRDRNPGTNEQFF
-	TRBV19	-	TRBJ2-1	TGTGCCAGTAGTATAAAGTCTGTGGGCAATGAGCAGTTCTTC	CASSIKSVGNEQFF
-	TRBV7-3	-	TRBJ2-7	TGTGCCAGCAGCCGATCCTACGAGCAGTACTTC	CASSRSYEQYF
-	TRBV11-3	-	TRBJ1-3	TGTGCCAGCAGCTCCTCGTGGGGCGCTGGAAACACCATATATTTT	CASSSSWGAGNTIYF
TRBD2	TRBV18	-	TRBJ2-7	TGTGCCAGCTCACCTGCGGGAGGGCCGTCCGAGCAGTACTTC	CASSPAGGPSEQYF
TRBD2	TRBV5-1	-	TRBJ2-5	TGCGCCAGCAGCTTGGGGACTAGCGACGGAAAGACCCAGTACTTC	CASSLGTSDGKTQYF
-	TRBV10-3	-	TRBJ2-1	TGTGCCATCAGTGAGTCGGGGAACTCCTACAATGAGCAGTTCTTC	CAISESGNSYNEQFF
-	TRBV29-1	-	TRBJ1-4	TGCAGCGTTAGGAGGAACGGAGAAAAACTGTTTTTT	CSVRRNGEKLFF